The rows below give T cell receptor beta chains drawn from one sample of a study of cytomegalovirus exposure and HLA in healthy donors. Method: immunoSEQ multiplex PCR; TCRdb's copy keeps in-frame clones and lacks some. The table has roughly 130,000 clones, around 72% seen once. Sequenced: PBMCs. Every receptor here comes from a middle-aged woman in good health and CMV-seronegative. Each CDR3 is given with its conserved first and last residue. A D gene is named only where the DNA matches it firmly. Part of the rows lack a size; the others show once, few, many or a class for expanded clones.

j_gene	abundance	d_gene	v_gene	CDR3nt	CDR3aa
TRBJ1-1	.	.	TRBV10-3	TGTGCCATCAGTGAGCCCCTGTCAGGGAACACTGAAGCTTTCTTT	CAISEPLSGNTEAFF
TRBJ1-3	.	.	TRBV5-6	TGTGCCAGCACGTGGGGGGACTCGGGAAACACCATATATTTT	CASTWGDSGNTIYF
TRBJ2-6	once	.	TRBV5-1	TGCGCCAGCAGCTTGGGGGCAGGGGTCGGGGCCAACGTCCTGACTTTC	CASSLGAGVGANVLTF
TRBJ2-3	.	TRBD1	TRBV5-1	TGCGCCAGCAGCCCAGCCCGGGACAGACTCACAGATACGCAGTATTTT	CASSPARDRLTDTQYF
TRBJ1-4	.	.	TRBV6-4	TGTGCCAGCAGTGACGATGGTTGGGCGACAACTAATGAAAAACTGTTTTTT	CASSDDGWATTNEKLFF
TRBJ2-7	.	.	TRBV6-5	TGTGCCAGCAGTTATCAGGACCCGAGGGTTGAGCAGTACTTC	CASSYQDPRVEQYF
TRBJ1-5	.	TRBD1	TRBV6-1	TGTGCCAGCAGTAGACAGGGGAATCAGCCCCAGCATTTT	CASSRQGNQPQHF
TRBJ1-2	.	TRBD1	TRBV18	TGTGCCAGCTCAGAGGGACAGGGGACGGTTAATGGCTACACCTTC	CASSEGQGTVNGYTF
TRBJ2-7	.	.	TRBV27	TGTGCCAGCAGTGTAATACAGGGACGCGAGCAGTACTTC	CASSVIQGREQYF
TRBJ1-1	.	.	TRBV2	TGTGCCAGCACCCGGGTCCTCACTGAAGCTTTCTTT	CASTRVLTEAFF
TRBJ2-7	.	TRBD2	TRBV9	TGTGCCAGCAGCCCACCCCTAGGTGGGGGGGGTCTGTCGACCTACGAGCAGTACTTC	CASSPPLGGGGLSTYEQYF
TRBJ2-7	.	.	TRBV28	TGTGCCAGCTCCACGGGGGTTCTATACGAGCAGTACTTC	CASSTGVLYEQYF
TRBJ1-2	once	.	TRBV5-1	TGCGCCAGCAGCTCCAAGGGGGTAGGAGGCTACACCTTC	CASSSKGVGGYTF
TRBJ2-2	.	.	TRBV2	TGTGCCAGCAGTTGGAGGGGGCCGCGCACCGGGGAGCTGTTTTTT	CASSWRGPRTGELFF
TRBJ2-1	.	.	TRBV5-6	TGTGCCAGCAGCTGGGAGCCGACTCTAAGGAATGAGCAGTTCTTC	CASSWEPTLRNEQFF
TRBJ2-3	.	TRBD2	TRBV7-2	TGTGCCAGCAGCCCCCGGGAAGCGGGGGACACAGATACGCAGTATTTT	CASSPREAGDTDTQYF
TRBJ1-5	.	.	TRBV28	TGTGCCAGCAGTTCCCTCCAGTCGGCAGGGGTTCAGCCCCAGCATTTT	CASSSLQSAGVQPQHF
TRBJ2-3	.	TRBD1	TRBV14	TGTGCCAGCAGCTTTAGCGGGACAGGGGCAGATACGCAGTATTTT	CASSFSGTGADTQYF
TRBJ1-1	once	.	TRBV6-5	TGTGCCAGCAGTTACTCTCCGGGACGGGGGGTTTACTTCTTT	CASSYSPGRGVYFF
TRBJ2-3	.	.	TRBV6-1	TGTGCCAGCAGTGTCCTTTCCGGGATCACAGATACGCAGTATTTT	CASSVLSGITDTQYF
TRBJ1-3	.	TRBD1	TRBV6-6	TGTGCCAGCAGCCGGACAGGGCCTAACTCTGGAAACACCATATATTTT	CASSRTGPNSGNTIYF
TRBJ1-3	.	.	TRBV15	TGTGCCACCAGCAGAGCCGGTGTCTCTGGAAACACCATATATTTT	CATSRAGVSGNTIYF
TRBJ1-6	.	.	TRBV28	TGTGCCAGCAGTTTTGGGGGGAACTCACCCCTCCACTTT	CASSFGGNSPLHF
TRBJ2-5	.	TRBD2	TRBV7-9	TGTGCCAGCAGCCCCTCCACTAGCGGGGGACAGACCCAGTACTTC	CASSPSTSGGQTQYF
TRBJ1-1	.	.	TRBV7-2	TGTGCCAGCAGCCGCGACCTAAGAGGGGAAGCTTTCTTT	CASSRDLRGEAFF
TRBJ2-3	.	.	TRBV30	TGTGCCTGGAGTGTAGGTAGGCGGAGCACAGATACGCAGTATTTT	CAWSVGRRSTDTQYF
TRBJ2-7	.	TRBD1	TRBV6-5	TGTGCCACCACAGACAGGGGACTGTCCTACGAGCAGTACTTC	CATTDRGLSYEQYF
TRBJ1-6	.	TRBD1	TRBV2	TGTGCCAGCAGAGGAACCCGGGACAGAGTATCACCCCTCCACTTT	CASRGTRDRVSPLHF
TRBJ2-7	.	TRBD2	TRBV4-1	TGCGCCAGCAGCCTTGGGGGGGGACTGAGCTACGAGCAGTACTTC	CASSLGGGLSYEQYF
TRBJ2-1	.	.	TRBV28	TGTGCCAGCAGTTTATCGGGGGGCCCTTACAATGAGCAGTTCTTC	CASSLSGGPYNEQFF
TRBJ2-3	.	TRBD1	TRBV5-1	TGCGCCAGCAGCCGGGACAGGGAGTCAGATACGCAGTATTTT	CASSRDRESDTQYF
TRBJ2-1	few	TRBD2	TRBV5-8	TGTGCCAGCAGCTTGACGGGACTAGCGGGAGGGGGCTCCTACAATGAGCAGTTCTTC	CASSLTGLAGGGSYNEQFF
TRBJ1-1	few	TRBD1	TRBV6-6	TGTGCCAGCAGGGGGATCCCGGGACAGGGTTACACTGAAGCTTTCTTT	CASRGIPGQGYTEAFF
TRBJ2-3	.	.	TRBV7-2	TGTGCCAGCAGCTTAGGGGCGGTTTCGGGGATGGATACGCAGTATTTT	CASSLGAVSGMDTQYF
TRBJ2-4	.	.	TRBV5-5	TGTGCCAGCAGCTTTAGTGTAGTCAAAAACATTCAGTACTTC	CASSFSVVKNIQYF
TRBJ2-7	.	.	TRBV5-1	TGCGCCAGCAGCCTAGCTCGGACAGATTACTCCTACGAGCAGTACTTC	CASSLARTDYSYEQYF
TRBJ1-2	.	TRBD1	TRBV2	TGTGCCAGCAGTGCCGGAACAGGGGTAGGCTACACCTTC	CASSAGTGVGYTF
TRBJ1-3	.	.	TRBV11-2	TGTGCCAGCAGCTTAGCCGGCCTAGAATCTGGAAACACCATATATTTT	CASSLAGLESGNTIYF
TRBJ2-7	.	TRBD2	TRBV2	TGTGCCAGCAGTGAAAGGGCCGGTAGCGGGCCGACCTACGAGCAGTACTTC	CASSERAGSGPTYEQYF
TRBJ1-1	.	TRBD1	TRBV7-9	TGTGCCAGCAGTCTGGGACAGGGGGCCGACACTGAAGCTTTCTTT	CASSLGQGADTEAFF
TRBJ2-7	.	TRBD1	TRBV4-1	TGCGCCAGCAGCCACGGGTGGACAGGGGAGTACGAGCAGTACTTC	CASSHGWTGEYEQYF
TRBJ2-1	.	TRBD2	TRBV2	TGTGCCAGCTGGAGCGGGAGGGCTCACGAGCAGTTCTTC	CASWSGRAHEQFF